This passage covers 32 T cell receptor delta chains from one sample sequenced in a study of Vδ1+ human thymocytes. Their antigens remain unidentified. Study-level findings and limits: Thymic TRG and TRD repertoires appeared highly polyclonal.

Extracted RNA was reverse transcribed into cDNA. CDR3 amplicons came from multiplex PCR with pooled V-gene forward and constant-region reverse primers. TCRdb redid the clone calls on the multiplex PCR reads with CATT. The data show roughly 76,000 delta-chain clones, about 30% seen once. The sample was Vdelta1+ gamma-delta thymocytes from the thymus. Subset defined: FACS-sorted CD3+ TCRalphabeta- TCRVdelta1+ TCRVdelta2- thymocytes. These receptors all come from a boy less than two years old who had congenital heart surgery.

V usage is TRDV1 and J usage is TRDJ1; 9 bases agree with TRDD3. The length of the CDR3 is 19 residues. The V and J ends lost 1 base and 3 bases, in that order; junction bases with no gene match: 15. The germline gives CDR1 TSWWSYY, CDR2 QGS. The CDR3 loop reads CALGEHYYTSTGGPDKLIF. CDR3 coding DNA: TGTGCTCTTGGGGAACATTACTATACCAGTACTGGGGGACCCGATAAACTCATCTTT.

The chain employs TRDV1 and TRDJ1, with 10 bases lining up with TRDD3. V dropped 5 bases and J dropped 0; count of bases not matched to a gene: 39. CDR1 and CDR2 from the germline V gene are TSWWSYY and QGS. CDR3 length equals 27 residues. CDR3 in amino acids: CALGYCTRTFSPPTGGWRGRYTDKLIF. The CDR3 DNA reads TGTGCTCTTGGGTACTGTACACGAACCTTTTCCCCTCCTACTGGGGGATGGCGGGGTAGGTACACCGATAAACTCATCTTT.

The rearrangement uses TRDV1 and TRDJ1; D gene unclear. CDR1 is TSWWSYY, CDR2 QGS, per germline. This CDR3 has 18 amino acids. The V end lost 5 bases, the J end lost 0 bases, and 22 bases lay between the germline ends. The CDR3 loop is CALGLTRSTLMYTDKLIF. CDR3 sequence (DNA): TGTGCTCTTGGGTTAACCCGCTCTACCCTGATGTACACCGATAAACTCATCTTT.

This clone was counted between two and nine times. The chain joins TRDV1 to TRDJ1, with 11 nucleotides matching TRDD3. The CDR3 has 20 residues. Trimming cost V 0 bases and J 3 bases; bases outside gene matches: 15. CDR1 and CDR2 (germline): TSWWSYY, QGS. The CDR3 is CALGELGVPPGGYLPDKLIF. CDR3 DNA: TGTGCTCTTGGGGAACTAGGGGTTCCTCCTGGGGGATACCTCCCCGATAAACTCATCTTT.

There are a few counts of this clone. The rearrangement uses TRDV2 and TRDJ1, with D possibly matching TRDD3 (5 bases). V was cut by 4 bases and J by 0 bases, with 14 bases left in between. This CDR3 has 15 residues. Germline loops: CDR1 GEAIGNYY, CDR2 EKD. CDR3: CACDYLRGHTDKLIF. The CDR3 coding sequence is TGTGCCTGTGATTATCTTCGGGGGCACACCGATAAACTCATCTTT.

The chain carries TRDV1 and TRDJ1; tentative D call: TRDD3 (6 bases). The CDR3 extends over 21 amino acids. Trimming cost V 3 bases and J 0 bases, with 29 bases left between them. CDR1 and CDR2 (germline): TSWWSYY, QGS. The CDR3 is CALGDHPGRGNQIGYTDKLIF. As DNA, the CDR3 is TGTGCTCTTGGGGACCATCCAGGGAGGGGGAATCAGATTGGGTACACCGATAAACTCATCTTT.

This rearrangement joins TRDV1 to TRDJ1; D is possibly TRDD3 (7 bases). The germline gives CDR1 TSWWSYY, CDR2 QGS. This CDR3 contains 17 residues. The V and J ends lost 4 bases and 1 base respectively, with 19 bases between them. CDR3 amino acids: CALGAFRTGALTDKLIF. In DNA, the CDR3 is TGTGCTCTTGGGGCCTTCCGTACTGGGGCTCTCACCGATAAACTCATCTTT.

This clone came up a few times. The chain uses TRDV1 and TRDJ1, with 9 bases matching TRDD3. The CDR3 runs to 19 residues. Germline V gives CDR1 TSWWSYY, CDR2 QGS. V was clipped by 0 bases and J by 0 bases; unmatched bases: 11. Written as DNA, the CDR3 is TGTGCTCTTGGGGAACTCCTTGTACTGGGGGACCCGGACACCGATAAACTCATCTTT. It codes for CALGELLVLGDPDTDKLIF.

The V gene is TRDV1, the J gene TRDJ1; 8 bases map to TRDD2. Germline CDR1 TSWWSYY, CDR2 QGS. The CDR3 covers 22 residues. The V segment lost 5 bases and the J segment 1 base; nucleotides outside the gene matches: 27. The CDR3 region has the DNA TGTGCTCTTGGGAAAGAGGGGCTTCCTACGTTTAGGGGTACTGAAGGCACCGATAAACTCATCTTT. Residues: CALGKEGLPTFRGTEGTDKLIF.

This clone was found a few times. V gene TRDV1 combines with J gene TRDJ1, with 10 bases lining up with TRDD3. With 3 bases clipped from V and 0 bases from J, the junction kept 7 bases outside the gene matches. This CDR3 has 17 amino acids. Per the germline V gene, CDR1 is TSWWSYY and CDR2 is QGS. The CDR3 sequence is CALGDPRTGGYTDKLIF. The DNA of the CDR3 is TGTGCTCTTGGGGACCCGAGGACTGGGGGATACACCGATAAACTCATCTTT.

The V and J genes are TRDV1 and TRDJ1; D remains ambiguous. V was shortened by 5 bases and J by 2 bases, with 21 bases between the two germline ends. The CDR3 has 17 amino acids. CDR1 and CDR2 (germline): TSWWSYY, QGS. The CDR3 loop reads CALGRRFPLSWTDKLIF. CDR3 sequence (DNA): TGTGCTCTTGGGCGCAGATTCCCCCTAAGTTGGACCGATAAACTCATCTTT.

The V call is TRDV1, the J call TRDJ1; maybe TRDD3 (5 bases). Trimming cost V 1 base and J 0 bases, with 12 bases left between them. CDR3 length: 16 amino acids. CDR1 is TSWWSYY, CDR2 QGS, per germline. The CDR3 here is CALGERNWRHTDKLIF. In DNA, the CDR3 is TGTGCTCTTGGGGAACGAAACTGGCGGCACACCGATAAACTCATCTTT.

The V call is TRDV1, the J call TRDJ1, with TRDD3 identical over 9 bases. V dropped 2 bases and J dropped 0; count of bases not matched to a gene: 10. The CDR3 length is 18 residues. Germline values: CDR1 TSWWSYY, CDR2 QGS. The DNA for the CDR3 is TGTGCTCTTGGGGAATGCGCCCGACTGGGGGACTACACCGATAAACTCATCTTT. It is translated as CALGECARLGDYTDKLIF.

This chain uses TRDV1 with TRDJ1, with 10 bases identical to TRDD3. With V trimmed by 1 base and J by 0 bases, 20 bases remained unmatched. Germline V gene lookup returns CDR1 TSWWSYY and CDR2 QGS. CDR3 length: 22 residues. This CDR3 is CALGERATGSTGGSKDTDKLIF. DNA of the CDR3: TGTGCTCTTGGGGAACGGGCTACGGGCAGTACTGGGGGATCCAAGGACACCGATAAACTCATCTTT.

This clone was picked up a small number of times. V gene TRDV1 combines with J gene TRDJ1; TRDD3 aligns across 13 bases. V lost 2 bases and J lost 8; bases outside the gene matches: 11. CDR3 length: 17 residues. Germline V gives CDR1 TSWWSYY, CDR2 QGS. CDR3 protein: CALGERFLLGDTRKLIF. In nucleotides, the CDR3 is TGTGCTCTTGGGGAAAGGTTCCTACTGGGGGATACGAGGAAACTCATCTTT.

This sequence joins TRDV1 and TRDJ1; 13 nucleotides agree with TRDD3. The germline gives CDR1 TSWWSYY, CDR2 QGS. CDR3 length equals 24 residues. Unmatched junction bases numbered 22, after V lost 0 bases and J lost 0 bases. CDR3 coding DNA: TGTGCTCTTGGGGAACTCCCAGTATTTCCTACCAACTGGGGGATACGGCCGTACACCGATAAACTCATCTTT. Translating it yields CALGELPVFPTNWGIRPYTDKLIF.

This chain connects TRDV1 to TRDJ1, with 7 bases aligning to TRDD3. There are 20 residues in the CDR3. The junction had 21 bases not matched to a gene; V was cut back by 2 bases and J by 3 bases. The V gene's germline CDR1 is TSWWSYY and CDR2 QGS. CDR3 DNA: TGTGCTCTTGGGGAATGTGGGTCACGCTGGTCATCGGGGGATCCCGATAAACTCATCTTT. This codes for CALGECGSRWSSGDPDKLIF.

The rearrangement links TRDV1 to TRDJ1; TRDD3 might be the D (5 bases). Germline loops: CDR1 TSWWSYY, CDR2 QGS. This CDR3 is 14 amino acids long. V lost 2 bases and J lost 0, with 7 bases in between. CDR3 nucleotide sequence: TGTGCTCTTGGGGAATCGGGGGACACCGATAAACTCATCTTT. Amino acids: CALGESGDTDKLIF.

About this clone: Germline is not matched at one junction end, which may reflect a read error. This sequence joins TRDV1 and TRDJ1; perhaps TRDD2 as D (6 bases). This CDR3 has 21 amino acids. In germline, CDR1 is TSWWSYY, CDR2 QGS. The CDR3 loop is CALGVTTFPRMGPKYTDKLIF. CDR3 sequence (DNA): TGCGCTCTTGGGGTTACTACCTTCCCACGGATGGGGCCCAAGTACACCGATAAACTCATCTTT.

This clone was seen more than once but under ten times. The J gene is TRDJ1, the V gene TRDV1, with 13 bases that match TRDD3. Germline V gene data show CDR1 as TSWWSYY and CDR2 as QGS. The CDR3 is made up of 28 amino acids. With 0 bases clipped from V and 2 bases from J, the junction kept 36 bases outside the gene matches. The CDR3 is CALGELSYDPYWGIRRQRPTLKTDKLIF. The CDR3 bases are TGTGCTCTTGGGGAACTCTCCTACGACCCTTACTGGGGGATACGCCGTCAGCGTCCCACTCTAAAAACCGATAAACTCATCTTT.

This clone was seen a handful of times. This chain links TRDV1 with TRDJ1; 10 nucleotides agree with TRDD3. Germline trimming cut 4 bases from V and 0 bases from J; bases unmatched to any gene: 23. The length of the CDR3 is 22 residues. CDR1 and CDR2 (germline): TSWWSYY, QGS. The CDR3 coding sequence is TGTGCTCTTGGGGCACCTACATTCCTTACAGTACTGGGGGATCCCAACACCGATAAACTCATCTTT. Its protein product is CALGAPTFLTVLGDPNTDKLIF.

This clone showed up just a few times. V gene TRDV1 combines with J gene TRDJ1; D may be TRDD2 or TRDD3 (5 bases each). The V gene lost 7 bases and the J gene lost 0 bases, with 18 bases spanning the gap. This CDR3 is 16 amino acids long. Germline V CDR1 and CDR2: TSWWSYY, QGS. In DNA form, the CDR3 reads TGTGCTCTTGCCCTACGAATTGACTGGTACACCGATAAACTCATCTTT. This encodes CALALRIDWYTDKLIF.

This sequence joins TRDV1 and TRDJ1; TRDD2 agrees at 7 bases. The CDR3 is 16 amino acids. The V gene's germline CDR1 is TSWWSYY and CDR2 QGS. Trimming cost V 3 bases and J 1 base; bases outside gene matches: 8. Written as DNA, the CDR3 is TGTGCTCTTGGGGACCTTCCTGTGGGACTCACCGATAAACTCATCTTT. Translated: CALGDLPVGLTDKLIF.

A remark on this clone: One end of the junction is discordant with germline, which a read error may explain. The genes are TRDV1 and TRDJ1, with 11 positions matching TRDD3. Germline lookup yields CDR1 TSWWSYY and CDR2 QGS. The length of the CDR3 is 20 residues. The CDR3 sequence: CAHGDHLPYLWGIRGDKLIF. CDR3 sequence (DNA): TGTGCTCATGGGGATCACTTACCCTACTTGTGGGGGATACGGGGGGATAAACTCATCTTT.

The table lists this clone with a few counts. This sequence joins TRDV1 and TRDJ1; no definite D call. Per germline, CDR1 TSWWSYY and CDR2 QGS. V was clipped by 0 bases and J by 4 bases, with 12 bases between them. This CDR3 has 15 residues. The CDR3 reads CALGELDSHVDKLIF. CDR3 DNA sequence: TGTGCTCTTGGGGAACTGGACTCACACGTCGATAAACTCATCTTT.

This sequence joins TRDV1 and TRDJ1, with a weak D call TRDD2 (5 bases). The ends were cut back, 1 base at V and 0 bases at J, with 24 bases in the middle. CDR1 TSWWSYY and CDR2 QGS come from the germline V gene. CDR3 size: 20 residues. CDR3 nucleotides: TGTGCTCTTGGGGAACCCTTCTCAGTCCTAGGGAGGGACGACACCGATAAACTCATCTTT. Amino acid sequence: CALGEPFSVLGRDDTDKLIF.

In regard to this clone: At one end the junction does not follow the germline gene, possibly because of a read error. Additional DNA sequences in this sample encode the identical CDR3. This chain joins TRDV2 and TRDJ1; 12 bases fit TRDD3. The germline V gene has CDR1 GEAIGNYY and CDR2 EKD. The CDR3 sequence is 22 residues long. The DNA of the CDR3 is TGCGCCTGTGACCCGGAGGGGGCCGGCTCGCGTTACTGGGGGATACTCAGGGATAAACTCATCTTT. Residues: CACDPEGAGSRYWGILRDKLIF.

This clone was observed a few times. The chain uses TRDV1 and TRDJ1; 12 nucleotides agree with TRDD3. The germline V gene has CDR1 TSWWSYY and CDR2 QGS. The CDR3 spans 24 residues. Trimming took 1 base from V and 1 from J; bases not matched to a gene: 25. CDR3 bases: TGTGCTCTTGGGGAACCCCTTTGCGGACTGGGGGATACAAGGAACCCACCCATCACCGATAAACTCATCTTT. This sequence encodes CALGEPLCGLGDTRNPPITDKLIF.

This chain connects TRDV1 to TRDJ1; the D call may be TRDD2 or TRDD3 (6 bases each). The CDR3 runs 21 residues. V lost 5 bases to trimming and J lost 2 bases, with 33 bases between them. Germline CDR1 is TSWWSYY and CDR2 is QGS. CDR3: CALGRVALPNVVGGRTDKLIF. The CDR3 nucleotides are TGTGCTCTTGGGCGTGTGGCCCTTCCGAATGTTGTCGGGGGAAGGACCGATAAACTCATCTTT.

The V call is TRDV1, the J call TRDJ1, with 9 nucleotides matching TRDD3. Germline V gene sequence: CDR1 TSWWSYY, CDR2 QGS. V dropped 0 bases and J dropped 0; count of bases not matched to a gene: 20. The CDR3 is made up of 22 amino acids. The CDR3: CALGELGLWGIPGGWYTDKLIF. The CDR3 nucleotides are TGTGCTCTTGGGGAACTCGGCCTCTGGGGGATCCCAGGAGGTTGGTACACCGATAAACTCATCTTT.

This clone turned up a few times. The V and J genes are TRDV1 and TRDJ1; D possibly corresponds to TRDD2 (5 bases). The V gene's germline CDR1 is TSWWSYY and CDR2 QGS. V was cut by 4 bases and J by 0 bases, with 24 bases left in between. The CDR3 is 19 residues long. CDR3 in DNA: TGTGCTCTTGGGGGCTCCCTACGACGTGGGAGACCGAACACCGATAAACTCATCTTT. Its protein is CALGGSLRRGRPNTDKLIF.

This clone showed up just a few times. The chain links TRDV1 to TRDJ1; weak D call: TRDD2 (5 bases). Trimming left V 0 bases short and J 5 bases short, with 16 bases between. CDR3 length: 16 residues. Germline loops: CDR1 TSWWSYY, CDR2 QGS. The CDR3 region is CALGELLSFSPDKLIF. The CDR3 DNA sequence: TGTGCTCTTGGGGAACTTCTCTCCTTCTCCCCTGATAAACTCATCTTT.